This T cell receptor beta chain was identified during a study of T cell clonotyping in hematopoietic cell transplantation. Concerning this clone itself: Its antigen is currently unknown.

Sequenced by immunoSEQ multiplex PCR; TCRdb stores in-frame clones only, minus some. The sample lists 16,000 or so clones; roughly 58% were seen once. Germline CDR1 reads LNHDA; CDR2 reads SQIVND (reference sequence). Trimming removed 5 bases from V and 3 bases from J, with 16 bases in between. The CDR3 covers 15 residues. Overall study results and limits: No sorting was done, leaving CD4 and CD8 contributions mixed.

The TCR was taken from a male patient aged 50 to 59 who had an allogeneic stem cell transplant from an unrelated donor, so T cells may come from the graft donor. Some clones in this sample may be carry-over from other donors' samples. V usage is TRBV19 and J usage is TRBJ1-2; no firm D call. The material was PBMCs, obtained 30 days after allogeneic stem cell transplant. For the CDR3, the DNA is TGTGCCAGTAGTTCTTTGCCTGACGGTGACTATGGCTACACCTTC. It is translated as CASSSLPDGDYGYTF. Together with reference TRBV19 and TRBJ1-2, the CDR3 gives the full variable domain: DGGITQSPKYLFRKEGQNVTLSCEQNLNHDAMYWYRQDPGQGLRLIYYSQIVNDFQKGDIAEGYSVSREKKESFPLTVTSAQKNPTAFYLCASSSLPDGDYGYTFGSGTRLTVV.